This entry concerns a single T cell receptor (beta chain). The antigen is undetermined. This sample is part of a study of graft-versus-host responses after intestinal transplantation. Study in general: Transplant recipients had multivisceral, liver-intestinal, or isolated intestinal grafts. The whole recipient group had anti-thymocyte globulin induction followed by tacrolimus and steroids for two to three years. Study-level findings and limits: There was an association between peak levels of circulating GvH clones and early post-transplant HvG declines.

The CDR3 extends over 13 amino acids. From germline, CDR1 is SEHNR and CDR2 FQNEAQ (reference sequence). Trimming took off 3 bases at V and 5 bases at J, with 11 bases between the two ends. The assay was immunoSEQ multiplex PCR, and TCRdb's table has in-frame clones only and misses some. The table lists 75,000 to 100,000 clones, roughly four fifths of them singletons, with roughly a sixth in the top ten. This sequence joins TRBV7-9 and TRBJ2-7; D is undetermined. The origin of this receptor is a human donor who received an intestinal transplant. The starting material was unstimulated CD8+ T cells sorted from spleen or lymph node cells, obtained before intestinal transplant. CDR3: CASSLLAPNEQYF. The CDR3 bases are TGTGCCAGCAGCTTGCTCGCCCCTAACGAGCAGTACTTC.